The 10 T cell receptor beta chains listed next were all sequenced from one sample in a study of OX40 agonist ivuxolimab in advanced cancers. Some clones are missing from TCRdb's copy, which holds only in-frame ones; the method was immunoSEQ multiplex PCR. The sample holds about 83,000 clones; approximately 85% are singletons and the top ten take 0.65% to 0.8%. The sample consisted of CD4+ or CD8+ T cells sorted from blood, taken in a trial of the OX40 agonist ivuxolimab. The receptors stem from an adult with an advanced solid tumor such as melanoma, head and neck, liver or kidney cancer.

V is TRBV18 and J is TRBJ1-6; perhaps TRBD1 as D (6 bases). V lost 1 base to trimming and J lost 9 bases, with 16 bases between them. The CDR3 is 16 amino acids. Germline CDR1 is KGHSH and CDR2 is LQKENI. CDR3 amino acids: CASSPQDSKQGSPLHF. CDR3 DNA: TGTGCCAGCTCACCACAGGACTCAAAACAGGGTTCACCCCTCCACTTT.

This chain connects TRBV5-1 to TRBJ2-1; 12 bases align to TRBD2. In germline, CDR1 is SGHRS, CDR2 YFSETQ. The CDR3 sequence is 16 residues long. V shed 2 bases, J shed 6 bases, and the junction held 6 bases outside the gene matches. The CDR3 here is CASSLGLAGGRNEQFF. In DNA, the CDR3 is TGCGCCAGCAGCTTAGGGCTAGCGGGGGGGCGCAATGAGCAGTTCTTC.

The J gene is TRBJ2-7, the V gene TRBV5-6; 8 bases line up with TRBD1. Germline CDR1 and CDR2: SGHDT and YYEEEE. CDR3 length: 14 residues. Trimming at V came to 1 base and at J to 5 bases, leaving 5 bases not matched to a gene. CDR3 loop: CASSLLDREDEQYF. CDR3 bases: TGTGCCAGCAGCTTGCTGGACAGGGAGGACGAGCAGTACTTC.

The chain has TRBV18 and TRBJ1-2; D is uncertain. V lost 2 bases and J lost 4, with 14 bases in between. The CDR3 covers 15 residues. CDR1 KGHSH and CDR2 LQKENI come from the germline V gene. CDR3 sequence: CASSPVQAPLYGYTF. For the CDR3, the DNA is TGTGCCAGCTCACCAGTCCAGGCACCACTCTATGGCTACACCTTC.

As DNA, the CDR3 is TGTGCCAGCGGCGGGCCTCGAGGGGAGACCCAGTACTTC. Translated, it gives CASGGPRGETQYF. The J gene is TRBJ2-5, the V gene TRBV6-4; weak D call: TRBD2 (5 bases). CDR3 length equals 13 residues. CDR1 is MRHNA and CDR2 is SNTAGT in the germline V gene. V lost 8 bases and J 5 bases, leaving 15 bases between the germline ends.

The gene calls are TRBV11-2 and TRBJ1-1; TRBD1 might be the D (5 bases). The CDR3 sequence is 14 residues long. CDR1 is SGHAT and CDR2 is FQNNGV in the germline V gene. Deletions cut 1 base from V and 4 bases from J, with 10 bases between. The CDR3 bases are TGTGCCAGCAGCTTAGTTGCCAGGGCCACTGAAGCTTTCTTT. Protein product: CASSLVARATEAFF. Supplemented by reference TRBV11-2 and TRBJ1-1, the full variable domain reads EAGVAQSPRYKIIEKRQSVAFWCNPISGHATLYWYQQILGQGPKLLIQFQNNGVVDDSQLPKDRFSAERLKGVDSTLKIQPAKLEDSAVYLCASSLVARATEAFFGQGTRLTVV.

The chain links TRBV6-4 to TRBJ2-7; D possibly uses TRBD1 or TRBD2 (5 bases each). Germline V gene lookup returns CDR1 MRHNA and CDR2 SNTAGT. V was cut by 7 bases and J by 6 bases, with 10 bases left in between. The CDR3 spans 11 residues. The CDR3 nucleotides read TGTGCCAGCATCCCGGGGCGCGAGCAGTACTTC. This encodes CASIPGREQYF.

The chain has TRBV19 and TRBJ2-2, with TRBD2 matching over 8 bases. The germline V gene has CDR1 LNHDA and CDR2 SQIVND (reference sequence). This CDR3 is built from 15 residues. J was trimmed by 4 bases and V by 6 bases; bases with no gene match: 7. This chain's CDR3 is CASRPGLVSTGELFF. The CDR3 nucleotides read TGTGCCAGTAGGCCGGGACTAGTATCCACCGGGGAGCTGTTTTTT.

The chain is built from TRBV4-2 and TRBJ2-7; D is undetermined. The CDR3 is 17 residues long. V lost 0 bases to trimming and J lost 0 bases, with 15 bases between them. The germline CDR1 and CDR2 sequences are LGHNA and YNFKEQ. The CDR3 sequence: CASSQDLYSAPSYEQYF. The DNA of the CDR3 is TGTGCCAGCAGCCAAGATCTTTACTCAGCCCCCTCCTACGAGCAGTACTTC.

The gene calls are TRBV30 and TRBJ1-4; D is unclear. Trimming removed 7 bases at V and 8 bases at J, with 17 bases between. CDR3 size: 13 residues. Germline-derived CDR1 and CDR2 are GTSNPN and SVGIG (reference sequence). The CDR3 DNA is TGTGCCTCTAAGACGCCCCCGGGGGAAAAACTGTTTTTT. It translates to CASKTPPGEKLFF.